The following is a TCR beta chain sequence with its context. The data were produced by immunoSEQ multiplex PCR, yet TCRdb's version contains in-frame clones alone and is incomplete. Among some 250,000 clones listed, approximately 90% were seen once. This record belongs to a study of blood T cell repertoires in COVID-19. The CDR3 sequence is 16 residues long. Germline assignment: CDR1 SGHVS and CDR2 FQNEAQ. The V segment lost 1 base and the J segment 6 bases; nucleotides outside the gene matches: 9. This rearrangement joins TRBV7-8 to TRBJ2-3, with 8 bases identical to TRBD2. The sample comprised peripheral blood. The TCR sequence derives from a man between 60 and 75 years old who had recovered from COVID-19. The CDR3 DNA sequence: TGTGCCAGCAGCTTAGTGAGCGGGGGAGCATTGGATACGCAGTATTTT. It specifies CASSLVSGGALDTQYF.